The 3 T cell receptor beta chains presented below share a single source sample, sequenced in a study of OX40 agonist ivuxolimab in advanced cancers. The method was immunoSEQ multiplex PCR; TCRdb's version includes in-frame clones alone and lacks a portion of them. The sample has about 75,000 clones, about 85% seen once; the top ten hold about 1.3%. Material: CD4+ or CD8+ T cells sorted from blood, obtained in a trial of the OX40 agonist ivuxolimab. All receptors derive from an adult with an advanced solid tumor such as melanoma, head and neck, liver or kidney cancer.

J is TRBJ2-3 and V is TRBV5-4; 7 positions match TRBD2. The V and J ends lost 2 bases and 4 bases, in that order; junction bases with no gene match: 7. From germline, CDR1 is SGHNT and CDR2 YYREEE (reference sequence). The CDR3 runs 15 residues. CDR3 DNA: TGTGCCAGCAGCTTTGGAACGGGAGGTGCAGATACGCAGTATTTT. Encoded protein: CASSFGTGGADTQYF.

V gene TRBV7-9 combines with J gene TRBJ1-1; TRBD1 aligns across 7 bases. There are 14 residues in the CDR3. Germline loops: CDR1 SEHNR, CDR2 FQNEAQ (reference sequence). The ends lost 5 bases at V and 2 bases at J; junction bases unmatched: 5. In nucleotides, the CDR3 is TGTGCCAGCAGCATCGACAGGGTCAACACTGAAGCTTTCTTT. This translates into CASSIDRVNTEAFF.

This rearrangement joins TRBV5-8 to TRBJ2-1; no definite D call. V lost 4 bases to trimming and J lost 7 bases, with 15 bases between them. This CDR3 is 14 amino acids long. The V gene's germline CDR1 is SGHTS and CDR2 YDEGEE. DNA for the CDR3: TGTGCCAGCAGCCCGGGCCCCGGGCGGAATGAGCAGTTCTTC. Encoded protein: CASSPGPGRNEQFF.